The 31 T cell receptor beta chains reported below all come from one sample, sequenced in a study of metastatic and nonmetastatic thyroid tumors. TCRdb re-processed the PCR reads through MiXCR. The sample includes around 30,000 clones, around 13% of them seen just once. Not a single patient had been given any form of treatment at any point before undergoing thyroid surgery. Sample: blood. All receptors derive from a female donor with papillary thyroid cancer or a benign thyroid nodule (not recorded which). Some clones in this sample may be carry-over from other donors' samples.

The sample holds many counts of this clone. This chain connects TRBV2 to TRBJ1-1; 7 nucleotides align to TRBD1. The V gene end was trimmed by 11 bases and the J gene end by 8 bases; junction bases not matched to a gene: 8. This CDR3 spans 11 amino acids. Germline V gene data show CDR1 as SNHLY and CDR2 as FYNNEI. The CDR3 protein is CASFRDREAFF. DNA for the CDR3: TGTGCCTCCTTCCGGGACAGAGAAGCTTTCTTT.

V gene TRBV20-1 combines with J gene TRBJ2-6, with D perhaps matching TRBD2 (6 bases). The germline V and J ends were trimmed by 6 bases and 3 bases, with 12 bases remaining between them. Germline loops: CDR1 DFQATT, CDR2 SNEGSKA (reference sequence). This CDR3 region has 14 residues. The CDR3 DNA is TGCAGTGCCATCCCGGAGGGTGGGGCCAACGTCCTGACTTTC. Its translation is CSAIPEGGANVLTF.

This clone has at least ten counts. The chain links TRBV20-1 to TRBJ2-3; D gene ambiguous. Trimming cost V 3 bases and J 4 bases, with 8 bases left between them. From germline, CDR1 is DFQATT and CDR2 SNEGSKA (reference sequence). There are 12 residues in the CDR3. This chain's CDR3 is CSASPRADTQYF. CDR3 bases: TGCAGTGCTAGCCCTCGGGCAGATACGCAGTATTTT.

This clone was observed at least ten times. This chain uses TRBV7-6 with TRBJ2-3, with a possible D match to TRBD2 (5 bases). The CDR3 consists of 14 residues. CDR1 and CDR2 from the germline V gene are SGHVS and FNYEAQ. V lost 5 bases and J 1 base, leaving 10 bases between the germline ends. The CDR3 nucleotides are TGTGCCAGCAGCACAACAGCGGGCACAGATACGCAGTATTTT. This translates into CASSTTAGTDTQYF.

At least ten counts were recorded for this clone. This chain uses TRBV30 with TRBJ2-7; tentatively, D is TRBD1 (6 bases). The CDR3 consists of 16 residues. V was shortened by 3 bases and J by 0 bases, with 18 bases between the two germline ends. Germline V gene lookup returns CDR1 GTSNPN and CDR2 SVGIG (reference sequence). Here the CDR3 DNA reads TGTGCCTGGAGCCCACTCCCCAGGGGAAGCTCCTACGAGCAGTACTTC. Its protein is CAWSPLPRGSSYEQYF.

This clone was seen many times. With a much larger clone just one base away, this may be a read error. This rearrangement joins TRBV6-1 to TRBJ1-6; D uncertain. This CDR3 has 16 amino acids. V dropped 5 bases and J dropped 0 bases, with 11 bases sitting between them. In germline, CDR1 is MNHNS, CDR2 SASEGT. The CDR3 DNA reads TGTGCCAGCAGTAGGAACAGTTACTCCTATAATTCACCCCTCCACTTT. Translated, it gives CASSRNSYSYNSPLHF.

This clone was seen more than once but under ten times. This chain links TRBV6-1 with TRBJ2-2; a weak D match, TRBD2 (6 bases). The length of the CDR3 is 15 residues. The V gene lost 4 bases and the J gene lost 5 bases, with 14 bases spanning the gap. Germline CDR1 MNHNS, CDR2 SASEGT. CDR3 in amino acids: CASSGLGPCTGELFF. The CDR3 DNA follows: TGTGCCAGCAGTGGACTAGGCCCATGTACCGGGGAGCTGTTTTTT.

This clone has at least ten counts. The chain joins TRBV25-1 to TRBJ2-1; TRBD1 matches 7 bases. The V segment lost 5 bases and the J segment 3 bases; nucleotides outside the gene matches: 10. Germline lookup yields CDR1 MGHDK and CDR2 SYGVNS. The CDR3 loop spans 16 amino acids. DNA for the CDR3: TGTGCCAGCAGTACTAGGAGGACAGGAGACTACAATGAGCAGTTCTTC. Protein product: CASSTRRTGDYNEQFF.

This clone was seen at least ten times. The chain employs TRBV24-1 and TRBJ2-5; D is perhaps TRBD2 (5 bases). Germline V gene sequence: CDR1 KGHDR, CDR2 SFDVKD. The CDR3 spans 16 residues. V lost 4 bases to trimming and J lost 5 bases, with 19 bases between them. DNA for the CDR3: TGTGCCACCAGTGACCTGGGAGTAGAGGGCGGGGAGACCCAGTACTTC. It translates to CATSDLGVEGGETQYF.

This clone was seen at least ten times. The J gene is TRBJ2-1, the V gene TRBV20-1, with TRBD2 identical over 7 bases. From germline, CDR1 is DFQATT and CDR2 SNEGSKA (reference sequence). The CDR3 length is 14 residues. V was pared by 6 bases and J by 5 bases, with 10 bases of the junction left unmatched. CDR3 in DNA: TGCAGTGCGAAAACGGGACTACATAACAATGAGCAGTTCTTC. Translated: CSAKTGLHNNEQFF.

This clone showed up many times. This chain connects TRBV5-4 to TRBJ2-1; TRBD2 matches at 9 bases. Trimming cost V 4 bases and J 4 bases; bases outside gene matches: 6. Germline V CDR1 and CDR2: SGHNT, YYREEE (reference sequence). CDR3 length equals 15 residues. The CDR3 spells CASSQAGGTYNEQFF. CDR3 nucleotide sequence: TGTGCCAGCAGCCAAGCGGGAGGAACGTACAATGAGCAGTTCTTC.

This clone was counted ten times or more. V is TRBV19 and J is TRBJ2-7, with 9 bases identical to TRBD1. V shed 3 bases and J 3 bases; nucleotides not matched to a gene: 3. Germline values: CDR1 LNHDA, CDR2 SQIVND (reference sequence). This CDR3 has 14 residues. The CDR3 DNA sequence: TGTGCCAGTAGTATTGGGGACAGGGTCTACGAGCAGTACTTC. Encoded protein: CASSIGDRVYEQYF.

This chain joins TRBV11-2 and TRBJ2-1; 11 bases are a match to TRBD2. The CDR3 loop spans 15 amino acids. V lost 5 bases to trimming and J lost 4 bases; unmatched junction nucleotides: 4. Germline CDR1 reads SGHAT; CDR2 reads FQNNGV. The CDR3: CASSEGTSGYNEQFF. The CDR3 DNA reads as TGTGCCAGCAGCGAAGGGACTAGCGGATACAATGAGCAGTTCTTC.

In this sample, this clone turned up many times. V and J are TRBV4-1 and TRBJ2-2, with 14 bases that match TRBD2. V was clipped by 3 bases and J by 3 bases; unmatched bases: 9. This CDR3 has 19 amino acids. CDR1 and CDR2 from the germline V gene are MGHRA and YSYEKL. The chain's CDR3 is CASSQSGLAGGFDTGELFF. The CDR3 bases are TGCGCCAGCAGCCAGTCCGGACTAGCGGGAGGATTCGACACCGGGGAGCTGTTTTTT.

In this sample, this clone turned up many times. This may stem from a read error, because a much larger clone lies one nucleotide away. Different DNA sequences within this sample yield the same CDR3. This chain uses TRBV6-1 with TRBJ2-7; D uncertain. Germline assignment: CDR1 MNHNS and CDR2 SASEGT. The CDR3 contains 12 residues. Trimming cost V 4 bases and J 5 bases, with 9 bases left between them. Here the CDR3 DNA reads TGTGCCAGCAGTGCATCAACAGACGAGCAGTACTTC. Its protein is CASSASTDEQYF.

This clone was seen repeatedly, ten times or more. This chain joins TRBV6-2 or TRBV6-3 and TRBJ2-7, with 10 bases that match TRBD2. CDR3 length: 14 residues. Germline CDR1 is MNHEY and CDR2 is SVGEGT. The V segment lost 6 bases and the J segment 5 bases; nucleotides outside the gene matches: 7. This CDR3 reads CASRWTSGPHEQYF. CDR3 bases: TGTGCCAGCAGGTGGACTAGCGGACCCCACGAGCAGTACTTC.

This clone was detected a few times. Lacking the conserved final phenylalanine or tryptophan, this CDR3 likely reflects a read error. This rearrangement joins TRBV6-1 to TRBJ2-3, with 8 bases that match TRBD2. The CDR3 contains 15 residues. The V segment lost 7 bases and the J segment 4 bases; nucleotides outside the gene matches: 10. In germline, CDR1 is MNHNS, CDR2 SASEGT. Here the CDR3 reads CASNSPAGESDTQYS. CDR3 coding DNA: TGTGCCAGCAATTCCCCAGCGGGAGAGTCAGATACGCAGTATTCT.

This clone was found many times. The genes are TRBV19 and TRBJ2-7; D perhaps matches TRBD1 (5 bases). This CDR3 is built from 13 residues. V lost 5 bases and J lost 4, with 12 bases in between. Germline V lookup: CDR1 LNHDA, CDR2 SQIVND (reference sequence). The CDR3, as DNA: TGTGCCAGTAGTGCACTACCAGGGTACGAGCAGTACTTC. Amino acids: CASSALPGYEQYF.

By share, this clone counts as medium-sized. This chain joins TRBV4-1 and TRBJ2-7; 7 bases line up with TRBD1. Germline V gene data show CDR1 as MGHRA and CDR2 as YSYEKL. With V trimmed by 2 bases and J by 5 bases, 6 bases remained unmatched. The CDR3 is 14 residues long. The CDR3 loop is CASSQPGQKDEQYF. CDR3 in DNA: TGCGCCAGCAGCCAACCGGGACAGAAAGACGAGCAGTACTTC.

Many counts were recorded for this clone. This chain connects TRBV6-1 to TRBJ1-5; TRBD1 matches 11 bases. Trimming took 4 bases from V and 3 from J; bases not matched to a gene: 2. Germline V gene data show CDR1 as MNHNS and CDR2 as SASEGT. The CDR3 has 15 residues. The CDR3 region is CASSGTGGPNQPQHF. Here the CDR3 DNA reads TGTGCCAGCAGTGGGACAGGGGGCCCCAATCAGCCCCAGCATTTT.

This clone was picked up many times. This rearrangement joins TRBV15 to TRBJ2-1; the D call may be TRBD1 or TRBD2 (5 bases each). The CDR3 contains 13 residues. Germline CDR1 LNHNV, CDR2 YYDKDF (reference sequence). The V and J ends lost 4 bases and 12 bases respectively, with 16 bases between them. CDR3 in amino acids: CATSTPGGRLQFF. The CDR3 DNA is TGTGCCACCAGCACCCCTGGGGGAAGATTGCAGTTCTTC.

This clone has at least ten counts. V and J are TRBV18 and TRBJ1-6, with D hard to call. This CDR3 has 16 amino acids. CDR1 and CDR2 from the germline V gene are KGHSH and LQKENI. The germline V and J ends were trimmed by 4 bases and 0 bases, with 10 bases remaining between them. The CDR3 here is CASSLDGNSYNSPLHF. In DNA form, the CDR3 reads TGTGCCAGCTCACTGGACGGAAACTCCTATAATTCACCCCTCCACTTT.

Ten or more counts support this clone. The chain links TRBV2 to TRBJ1-6; 8 bases align to TRBD1. Per the germline V gene, CDR1 is SNHLY and CDR2 is FYNNEI. The CDR3 extends over 13 amino acids. Unmatched junction bases numbered 7, after V lost 5 bases and J lost 13 bases. The chain's CDR3 is CASSPGQGSPLHF. The CDR3 region has the DNA TGTGCCAGCAGTCCCGGACAGGGATCTCCCCTCCACTTT.

This clone was seen repeatedly, ten times or more. The chain combines TRBV20-1 with TRBJ2-3; possibly TRBD1 for D (6 bases). V lost 3 bases to trimming and J lost 3 bases, with 19 bases between them. The CDR3 is 16 amino acids. Germline values: CDR1 DFQATT, CDR2 SNEGSKA (reference sequence). CDR3 sequence: CSASPPGQGHTDTQYF. CDR3 in DNA: TGCAGTGCTAGTCCCCCCGGGCAGGGACATACAGATACGCAGTATTTT.

This clone was observed a few times. The chain joins TRBV6-5 to TRBJ1-3, with D uncertain. Between the trimmed V and J ends, which lost 4 bases and 3 bases, there was a span of 13 bases. The CDR3 has 15 amino acids. Germline values: CDR1 MNHEY, CDR2 SVGAGI. As DNA, the CDR3 is TGTGCCAGCAGTTCACAGACTGGGCATGGAAACACCATATATTTT. It translates to CASSSQTGHGNTIYF.

This clone was counted ten times or more. This chain uses TRBV6-2 or TRBV6-3 with TRBJ1-5; D is possibly TRBD1 (5 bases). The CDR3 is made up of 15 amino acids. CDR1 MNHEY and CDR2 SVGEGT come from the germline V gene. V shed 2 bases and J shed 0 bases, with 8 bases lying between them. CDR3 amino acids: CASSYRQISNQPQHF. The CDR3 bases are TGTGCCAGCAGTTACCGACAGATTAGCAATCAGCCCCAGCATTTT.

This clone was detected many times. J is TRBJ1-2 and V is TRBV27, with D possibly TRBD1 on 5 matching bases. This CDR3 contains 14 residues. V shed 6 bases and J shed 8 bases, with 19 bases lying between them. CDR1 is MNHEY and CDR2 is SMNVEV in the germline V gene (reference sequence). CDR3 sequence: CASSLSERRGGYTF. CDR3 in DNA: TGTGCCAGCAGCTTGTCAGAAAGGCGGGGCGGCTACACCTTC.

This clone was found many times. A much larger clone lies one base from this, so it may be a read error. The chain joins TRBV6-2 or TRBV6-3 to TRBJ2-2; 11 positions match TRBD1. V lost 6 bases to trimming and J lost 7 bases; unmatched junction nucleotides: 4. CDR3 size: 14 residues. Germline-derived CDR1 and CDR2 are MNHEY and SVGEGT. The CDR3 sequence: CASRGQGAVGELFF. As DNA, the CDR3 is TGTGCCAGCAGAGGACAGGGGGCGGTCGGGGAGCTGTTTTTT.

This clone appeared many times. Compared with germline, one end of the junction differs, possibly owing to a read error. Within the sample, other DNA sequences also encode this same CDR3. The genes are TRBV19 and TRBJ2-7, with 7 bases lining up with TRBD1. The CDR3 length is 15 residues. Germline V gene sequence: CDR1 LNHDA, CDR2 SQIVND (reference sequence). The CDR3 spells CASSPSGGISYEQYF. The CDR3 nucleotides read TGTGCCAGTAGTCCCTCAGGGGGAATCTCCTATGAGCAGTACTTC.

This chain joins TRBV11-1 and TRBJ2-1; TRBD1 aligns across 9 bases. The germline gives CDR1 SGHAT, CDR2 FQDESV (reference sequence). This CDR3 comprises 15 residues. The ends lost 5 bases at V and 8 bases at J; junction bases unmatched: 10. CDR3 region: CASSQLYRDRDEQFF. The CDR3 nucleotides read TGTGCCAGCAGCCAGCTCTACCGGGACAGGGATGAGCAGTTCTTC.

This clone has at least ten counts. The chain joins TRBV7-9 to TRBJ2-7, with 9 bases that match TRBD1. The CDR3 is made up of 13 amino acids. CDR1 and CDR2 (germline): SEHNR, FQNEAQ (reference sequence). With V trimmed by 5 bases and J by 6 bases, 5 bases remained unmatched. The CDR3 sequence is CASSPGQGGEQYF. The CDR3 DNA sequence: TGTGCCAGCAGCCCGGGACAGGGTGGCGAGCAGTACTTC.